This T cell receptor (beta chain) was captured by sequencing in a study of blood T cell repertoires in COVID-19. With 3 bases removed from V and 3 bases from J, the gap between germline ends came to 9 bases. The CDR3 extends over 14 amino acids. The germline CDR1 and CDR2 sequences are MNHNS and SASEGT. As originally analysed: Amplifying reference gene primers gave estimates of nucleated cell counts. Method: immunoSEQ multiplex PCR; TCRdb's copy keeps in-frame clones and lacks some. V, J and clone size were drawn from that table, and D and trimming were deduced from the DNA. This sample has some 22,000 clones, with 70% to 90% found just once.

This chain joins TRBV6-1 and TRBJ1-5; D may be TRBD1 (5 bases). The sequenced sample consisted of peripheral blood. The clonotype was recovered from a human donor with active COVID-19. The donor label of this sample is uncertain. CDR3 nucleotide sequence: TGTGCCAGCAGTGACGGAGGGGCCAATCAGCCCCAGCATTTT. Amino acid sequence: CASSDGGANQPQHF.